This T cell receptor beta chain was sequenced for a study of cytomegalovirus exposure and HLA in healthy donors (dated by TCRdb to the late 2010s). Background on the whole study: In an earlier analysis of roughly 590 of the donors, less than 350 Gb of sequence data and some 100 million unique TCR beta sequences from about 180 million T cells were reported. All discovery cohort repertoires had been generated using a single sequencing platform. Approximately 330 gigabases of sequencing data and around 80 million unique TCR sequences made up an early release that covered approximately 700 HLA-typed donors. Among a few hundred genotyped donors of the cohort, an average of approximately 230,000 unique TCR beta nucleotide sequences were sequenced per donor, about a sixth of them non-productive. A later genetic analysis took genome-wide SNP genotypes for about 55% of the 666 donors and used that subset as a discovery cohort. Alongside the repertoire data, information on donor age, sex, ethnicity and CMV serostatus was compiled. In an earlier analysis of about 590 of the donors, high-throughput TCR beta sequencing was used to judge whether each TCR beta V gene segment behaved as functional or pseudogenic. The number of typed donors differed by locus: about 620-640 for A, B, C, DRB1 and DQB1; 500 to 550 for DQA1; 606 for DPA1; and about 450 for DPB1. The study profiled the T cell repertoires of 500 to 800 subjects by immunosequencing and related them to cytomegalovirus serostatus. Of the 300 to 400 genotyped donors, 81% fell in the genetic ancestry cluster associated with self-reported Caucasian donors. HLA typing covered class I and class II loci at four-digit resolution. In the later analysis, no new phenotypic data were used to find candidate immune exposures; instead, reliance was placed on TCR beta sequences and their occurrence across donors. The study aimed to test whether cataloging public T cell receptors could reveal signatures of past pathogen exposure. To predict cytomegalovirus infection status, the study combined high-throughput TCR immunosequencing, statistical association of individual TCRs with disease status, and machine learning. Because of strong linkage in the cohort, roughly five DR-DQ haplotypes were treated as single units for association and clustering. Along with the 666-subject first cohort, a separate validation cohort of over a hundred different subjects was used. A later analysis re-examined previously published TCR beta repertoires from more than 600 donors and added high-resolution HLA genotyping to investigate patterns of TCR occurrence.

In total, more than 500 healthy bone marrow donors made up the cohort. At the time of sampling, every cohort member was nominally healthy, though immune exposures that went unrecorded were likely present. The donor was CMV seropositive and belonged to the group of 250 to 350 seropositive cohort members. Each donor provided a peripheral blood sample, and peripheral blood mononuclear cells were used for TCR beta sequencing. The Qiagen DNeasy Blood Extraction Kit was used to extract genomic DNA from the blood cell samples. On this clone itself: This clone's antigen is unknown. Base qualities are not provided; no much larger clone lies one nucleotide away.

The method behind the library was the immunoSEQ multiplex PCR assay. The multiplex PCR relied on a mix of 60 forward primers for TCR Vbeta segments and 13 reverse primers for TCR Jbeta segments. A multiplex PCR assay on genomic DNA amplified the CDR3 region of rearranged TCR beta genes. The amplified TCR beta libraries were sequenced on the Illumina HiSeq System as 87-base-pair reads. In the original analysis: A later analysis tallied 70 million to 100 million unique TCR beta chains across the 610 or so repertoires, and around 10 million of those chains were shared by two or more donors. To remove PCR and sequencing errors, raw reads were error-corrected and collapsed into unique sequences using a nearest-neighbor algorithm that merged closely related sequences. V, D and J gene segments were assigned by aligning CDR3 sequences to IMGT reference sequences. For a sequence to be retained, a match of at least six nucleotides was required to both a V gene segment and a J gene segment. A rearrangement was called productive if the CDR3 had no stop codons and remained in frame with V and J, and every other rearrangement was called non-productive. Following IMGT convention, CDR3 was defined as the stretch from the second conserved V-encoded cysteine up to the conserved J-encoded phenylalanine. Sequences without an unambiguous match to a single V gene segment were excluded from the earlier analysis of several hundred of the donors. In an earlier analysis of several hundred of the donors, V segments were called functional above 56.7% productive rearrangements and were called segregating when the between-donor standard deviation exceeded 5%. A statistical classification framework was developed to diagnose cytomegalovirus status using the catalog of TCR beta chain sequences. A later analysis assigned V and J genes by comparing TCR nucleotide sequences with IMGT/GENE-DB human TR gene sequences. The TCRdist pipeline was used in a later analysis to assign CDR3 sequences and most-parsimonious VDJ recombination scenarios. In a later analysis, every TCR beta chain was defined by the combination of its CDR3 amino acid sequence and its V-gene family, and reads without a unique V-gene family were dropped. A later analysis removed over 500 highly shared, low-generation-probability nucleotide sequences to deal with suspected cross-contamination and a sequencing artifact. For each public chain, a later analysis derived a clonal expansion index from normalized ranks of inferred template counts within each repertoire. Generation probabilities in a later analysis came from a VDJ recombination model fitted to out-of-frame rearrangements, and those results were checked against IGoR. In a later analysis, hypergeometric tests were used to score TCR-TCR, TCR-HLA and TCR-CMV co-occurrence, with a repertoire-size bias correction applied to TCR pairs. False discovery rates were estimated in a later analysis by permuting HLA or CMV assignments 20 times. In a later analysis, co-occurring TCRs were grouped with DBSCAN, and TCRdist sequence similarity was added when clustering was performed within HLA-allele-positive subsets. Repertoires with fewer than 30,000 or more than 120,000 public chains were left out of co-occurrence clustering, as were about 5 repertoires with anomalous nucleotide sharing. The source is immuneACCESS, and TCRdb retained only in-frame sequences with V and J called. Part of the clones is not carried over; for the studies checked, unresolved V genes explain less than half of this, and the remainder is unexplained. V and J calls plus clone size are reproduced from that table; the DNA served to infer D and trimming. This sample is represented by about 94,000 clones; around 76% of them were singletons. The ten largest clones add up to more than 6% of the sample.

What the research found in general, with its limitations: Compared with the 666-donor mean, donors in an Asian-associated ancestry cluster had fewer N-insertions in productive TCRs, according to a later genetic analysis. In a later analysis, several top co-occurrence clusters were reported to appear linked to parvovirus B19, influenza, CMV and Epstein-Barr virus. In vitro tests confirmed that a few of the cytomegalovirus-associated TCR beta chains recognize cytomegalovirus antigens. Approximately 18 rarely observed V segments, including chromosome 9 orphons, were excluded from the earlier analysis of approximately 500 of the donors because counts were too low. Because some donors lacked HLA typing at each locus, the association tests relied only on the typed subset. The only immune exposure information available for the cohort was CMV serostatus. A later analysis found that TCR association rates varied across HLA loci, with DRB1 alleles showing the most associated TCRs and HLA-C alleles the fewest. Most TCR sequences were observed very rarely across donors, whereas some public TCRs were present in many individuals. Presence/absence analyses assumed roughly uniform sequencing depth across donors, an assumption that may not hold. This cohort had only TCR beta chains sequenced, and the lack of alpha or paired-chain data limited which features could be detected. Broadly in line with IMGT annotations, most TCR beta V segments showed up in productive rearrangements about 87% or about 30% of the time in an earlier analysis of several hundred of the donors. The study listed 150 to 200 TCR beta chains as associated with cytomegalovirus. Linkage disequilibrium might explain the correlated functional status among segregating V segments, but an unknown experimental factor could not be excluded. It was suggested by the authors that the approach could potentially be generalized to other disease states and immunological phenotypes. Assigning TCR associations to individual alleles was difficult when HLA alleles, especially DR and DQ, strongly co-occurred. A further reported finding was that TCR beta sequences accurately predicted the HLA-A and HLA-B alleles for most subjects in the first cohort. A later genetic analysis associated a missense DCLRE1C variant with V-gene and J-gene trimming of TCR beta chains, and an independent cohort replicated the association. A group of highly shared sequence variants was considered likely to be a technical artifact of the sequencing pipeline. In both the original and validation cohorts, the classifier was reported to diagnose cytomegalovirus status with high specificity and sensitivity. Most CMV-associated TCR beta chains appeared to be HLA-restricted in a later analysis, and the HLA associations seemed to be driven largely by CMV exposure. A later analysis associated around 16,000 TCR beta sequences with specific HLA alleles at a false discovery rate of 0.05. In a later analysis, HLA-associated TCR beta chains showed more clonal expansion and lower generation probabilities than non-associated chains that were equally common.

The clonotype was recovered from a man aged 40-55 years in good health and CMV-seropositive. Sequencing was performed on PBMCs.

Here is the DNA: TGTGCCAGCAGTGCGACTAGCGGGGGGGCAGATACGCAGTATTTT. Its protein product is CASSATSGGADTQYF. The rearrangement combines TRBV6-1 with TRBJ2-3, and 14 junction bases match TRBD2. V is pruned by 4 bases and J by 4 bases, leaving 1 base of the junction without a gene match. Including cysteine and phenylalanine, the CDR3 has 15 amino acids. Just CDR3 DNA is preserved here, 45 bases in frame from base 1. The germline V gene encodes CDR1 MNHNS and CDR2 SASEGT.